These T cell receptor beta chains were read from a single sample in a study of CD8 T cells in ankylosing spondylitis. TCRdb fed the 5' RACE reads into MiXCR, producing one record per CDR3 protein. Here the sample spans around 120,000 distinct CDR3 sequences, around 24% being singletons. Material: synovial fluid, either unsorted or a sorted T cell fraction (not recorded which). The source is a male donor with ankylosing spondylitis. Each CDR3 is given without its conserved first and last residue. A row's size may be missing; if present it is once, few, many or a size class.

v_gene	j_gene	len	abundance	CDR3aa
TRBV20-1	TRBJ2-1	14	-	SASRGDRGLYNEQF
TRBV20-1	TRBJ1-4	9	-	SARSGEKLF
TRBV2	TRBJ1-5	11	many	ASTGAWNQPQH
TRBV7-2	TRBJ1-2	12	-	ASSFDRQLPRYT
TRBV29-1	TRBJ2-1	10	-	SVPGGNNEQF
TRBV30	TRBJ2-1	12	-	AWTQSRYYNEQF
TRBV12-3/TRBV12-4	TRBJ2-1	15	-	ASSSKPTGGGGNEQF
TRBV15	TRBJ2-5	11	few	ATSITGQETQY
TRBV9	TRBJ2-3	12	-	ASSALTSTDTQY
TRBV7-9	TRBJ2-1	12	few	ASSLITAYNEQF
TRBV7-2	TRBJ2-1	13	few	ASSLLAGGLTEQF
TRBV24-1	TRBJ2-3	15	-	ATSATRAGYITDTQY
TRBV6-2/TRBV6-3	TRBJ2-5	11	-	ASSPPSRETQY
TRBV7-6	TRBJ1-2	13	-	ASSPEAGSVYGYT
TRBV7-6	TRBJ1-3	14	-	ASSLGQARSGNTIY
TRBV6-1	TRBJ2-1	13	-	ASTKDRGSYNEQF
TRBV20-1	TRBJ1-5	12	-	SASDPLSNQPQH
TRBV2	TRBJ2-5	12	-	ASKQAGAQETQY
TRBV25-1	TRBJ1-1	10	many	ASMYSGTEAF
TRBV15	TRBJ2-1	10	few	ATSRDGGEQF
TRBV28	TRBJ1-5	10	few	ASSAREQPQH
TRBV9	TRBJ1-1	12	few	ASSVGSLNTEAF
TRBV20-1	TRBJ2-5	13	few	SASSTSGGGETQY
TRBV20-1	TRBJ2-3	13	few	SATSLGTVTDTQY
TRBV5-5	TRBJ1-6	14	-	ASSSPDRVEGSPLH
TRBV29-1	TRBJ2-7	9	few	SVVAVYEQY
TRBV24-1	TRBJ2-3	10	-	ATSDTTDTQY
TRBV29-1	TRBJ2-3	12	many	SVGLGLAADTQY
TRBV7-8	TRBJ2-1	12	-	ASSLDAAYNEQF
TRBV19	TRBJ2-1	11	-	ASSPNTNNEQF
TRBV15	TRBJ2-7	12	-	ATSRGTGVEEQY
TRBV6-1	TRBJ2-1	12	many	ASSPRGSYNEQF
TRBV7-9	TRBJ2-7	12	-	ASTDGAVYYEQY
TRBV5-5	TRBJ2-1	9	-	ASSLEQPEF
TRBV11-3	TRBJ2-1	15	-	ASSTRDRGPFNNEQF
TRBV20-1	TRBJ2-1	9	few	SASSRGEQF
TRBV7-9	TRBJ2-7	10	few	ASVSGNHEQY
TRBV5-1	TRBJ2-5	12	-	ASSSGTPQETQY
TRBV7-2	TRBJ2-1	13	few	ASSFGLRWDNEQF
TRBV14	TRBJ1-6	14	few	ASRTGTGAGVSPLH
TRBV3-1	TRBJ2-1	9	few	ASSLRTDQF
TRBV20-1	TRBJ1-3	11	few	SAAGTFGNTIY
TRBV15	TRBJ1-2	16	-	ATSRDGSLGWENYGYT
TRBV6-1	TRBJ1-1	11	-	ASRQGKDTEAF
TRBV20-1	TRBJ2-1	16	few	SARAGTSGRFSYNEQF
TRBV3-1	TRBJ1-1	10	few	ASKTVNTEAF
TRBV7-2	TRBJ1-2	12	-	ASSLAVGDYGYT
TRBV7-9	TRBJ1-2	14	-	ASSLDSPLGGYGYT
TRBV5-1	TRBJ2-3	15	many	ASSPVASGTGTDTQY
TRBV27	TRBJ2-4	11	-	ASSGGQGLAQY
TRBV5-5	TRBJ2-5	12	many	ASSYRTGEETQY
TRBV5-1	TRBJ2-3	14	-	ASSLGGLTSTDTQY
TRBV7-2	TRBJ2-1	13	-	ASSFVVAPLNEQF
TRBV2	TRBJ2-1	10	once	ASSEAGDEQF
TRBV11-3	TRBJ2-5	14	-	ASSPRQGLHQETQY
TRBV18	TRBJ2-3	11	once	ASSGDLTDTQY
TRBV2	TRBJ2-2	14	few	ASSEWLAGETGELF
TRBV20-1	TRBJ2-5	11	-	SASRQGVETQY